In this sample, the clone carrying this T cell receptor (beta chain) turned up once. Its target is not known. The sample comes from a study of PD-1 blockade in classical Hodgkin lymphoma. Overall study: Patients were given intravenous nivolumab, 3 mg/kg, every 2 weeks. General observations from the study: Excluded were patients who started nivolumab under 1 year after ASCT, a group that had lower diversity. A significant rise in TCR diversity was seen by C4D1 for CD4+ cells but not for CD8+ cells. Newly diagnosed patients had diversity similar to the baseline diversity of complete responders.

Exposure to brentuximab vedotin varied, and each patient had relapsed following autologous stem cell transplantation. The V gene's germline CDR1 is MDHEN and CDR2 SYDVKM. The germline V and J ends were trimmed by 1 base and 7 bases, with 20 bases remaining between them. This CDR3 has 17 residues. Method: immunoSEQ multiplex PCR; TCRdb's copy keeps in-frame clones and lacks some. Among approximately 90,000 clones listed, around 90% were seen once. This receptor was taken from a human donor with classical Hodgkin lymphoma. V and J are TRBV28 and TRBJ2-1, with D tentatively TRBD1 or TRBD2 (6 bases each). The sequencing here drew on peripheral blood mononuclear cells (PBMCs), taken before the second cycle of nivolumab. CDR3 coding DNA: TGTGCCAGCAGTTTATATTTGGATAGGAGGGGGAAAAATGAGCAGTTCTTC. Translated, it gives CASSLYLDRRGKNEQFF.